One sample yielded the 13 T cell receptor beta chains listed below, sequenced in a study of T-cell reconstitution after alpha-beta-depleted transplantation in children. Library preparation (for TCRbeta) was performed with unique molecular identifiers. TCRdb reanalysed the PCR reads using MiXCR and keeps one entry per CDR3 protein. The sample lists 190,000 or so distinct CDR3 sequences; 6.5% to 7.5% were seen once. This sample comprised PBMCs from the stem cell graft donor, obtained from the stem cell graft. These TCRs come from a human donor who donated a stem cell graft to a child with Wiskott-Aldrich syndrome.

By share of the sample, this clonotype is medium-sized. The rearrangement uses TRBV29-1 and TRBJ2-7, with D hard to call. Looked up from germline, CDR1 is SQVTM and CDR2 is ANQGSEA. Trimming pared 7 bases from V and 0 bases from J, leaving 7 bases between. This CDR3 has 11 residues. CDR3 sequence (DNA): TGCAGCGGCAGGTCCTCCTACGAGCAGTACTTC. Protein product: CSGRSSYEQYF.

With regard to this clonotype: The junction differs from germline at one of its ends, possibly a read error. This chain connects TRBV27 to TRBJ2-1; D remains unclear. The CDR3 is made up of 13 amino acids. Germline V gives CDR1 MNHEY, CDR2 SMNVEV (reference sequence). The CDR3 nucleotides are TGTGCCAGCAGTTTGGTCTCCTACAATGAGCAGCTCTTC. Protein product: CASSLVSYNEQLF.

This clonotype has just a few counts. The V gene is TRBV30, the J gene TRBJ2-7; D may match TRBD1 or TRBD2 (5 bases each). Germline V gene data show CDR1 as GTSNPN and CDR2 as SVGIG (reference sequence). This CDR3 is built from 13 residues. Trimming removed 2 bases from V and 3 bases from J, with 11 bases in between. The CDR3 DNA reads TGTGCCTGGAGTCGGGGCGGTTACTACGAGCAGTACTTC. Translation gives CAWSRGGYYEQYF.

This clonotype was seen at least ten times. The rearrangement links TRBV5-6 to TRBJ2-7; 10 nucleotides align to TRBD1. This CDR3 is built from 16 residues. The V gene's germline CDR1 is SGHDT and CDR2 YYEEEE. J was trimmed by 1 base and V by 0 bases; bases with no gene match: 4. The DNA for the CDR3 is TGTGCCAGCAGCTTGGTGGGACAGGGGTCTTCCTACGAGCAGTACTTC. Amino acids: CASSLVGQGSSYEQYF.

This clonotype was observed at least ten times. The chain employs TRBV15 and TRBJ2-3, with unresolved D. Germline V gives CDR1 LNHNV, CDR2 YYDKDF (reference sequence). The CDR3 covers 12 residues. The CDR3 sequence is CATSGSTDTQYF. The CDR3 nucleotides read TGTGCTACTTCTGGGAGCACAGATACGCAGTATTTT.

This clonotype was detected many times. The V and J genes are TRBV20-1 and TRBJ1-2; 10 bases match TRBD1. V shed 0 bases, J shed 7 bases, and the junction held 5 bases outside the gene matches. Looked up from germline, CDR1 is DFQATT and CDR2 is SNEGSKA (reference sequence). The CDR3 spans 14 residues. The DNA for the CDR3 is TGCAGTGCTAGAGACGGGACAGGGGCGGGTGGCTACACCTTC. Protein: CSARDGTGAGGYTF.

This clonotype appeared a few times. The chain employs TRBV6-5 and TRBJ2-3; TRBD2 aligns across 9 bases. The CDR3 has 18 amino acids. V lost 2 bases, J lost 4 bases, and 13 bases stayed unmatched. Per germline, CDR1 MNHEY and CDR2 SVGAGI. CDR3: CASSYKPGTSSFPDTQYF. In nucleotides, the CDR3 is TGTGCCAGCAGTTACAAGCCGGGGACTAGCTCATTCCCAGATACGCAGTATTTT.

This clonotype was seen a few times. CDR3 in amino acids: CASSQAGGSPGEQFF. In DNA, the CDR3 is TGCGCCAGCAGCCAAGCGGGGGGGTCCCCTGGTGAGCAGTTCTTC. The chain uses TRBV4-1 and TRBJ2-1; the match to TRBD2 covers 8 bases. Looked up from germline, CDR1 is MGHRA and CDR2 is YSYEKL. V shed 1 base, J shed 9 bases, and the junction held 8 bases outside the gene matches. This CDR3 comprises 15 residues.

This clonotype was picked up many times. This sequence joins TRBV24-1 and TRBJ1-5; a possible D gene is TRBD1 (5 bases). Trimming stripped 4 bases from V and 6 bases from J, with 9 bases between. CDR1 is KGHDR, CDR2 SFDVKD, per germline. The CDR3 length is 13 residues. CDR3 DNA: TGTGCCACCAGTGAGGCAGGGAGTCAGCCCCAGCATTTT. It encodes CATSEAGSQPQHF.

This clonotype has just a few counts. The rearrangement uses TRBV12-3 or TRBV12-4 and TRBJ1-5; no definite D call. The CDR3 is made up of 17 amino acids. V lost 3 bases and J 3 bases, leaving 18 bases between the germline ends. CDR3 in amino acids: CASSFMFRHGDNQPQHF. The CDR3 DNA reads TGTGCCAGCAGTTTTATGTTCCGGCACGGTGACAATCAGCCCCAGCATTTT.

The CDR3 coding sequence is TGCAGCGCCACCCCCGGGGGGCGGGAGACCCAGTACTTC. Its translation is CSATPGGRETQYF. The chain couples TRBV29-1 to TRBJ2-5, with D possibly being TRBD2 (7 bases). The V gene lost 7 bases and the J gene lost 5 bases, with 17 bases spanning the gap. Germline CDR1 reads SQVTM; CDR2 reads ANQGSEA. The CDR3 covers 13 residues.

This clonotype was counted ten times or more. The chain couples TRBV20-1 to TRBJ2-5; D ambiguous. The germline V gene has CDR1 DFQATT and CDR2 SNEGSKA (reference sequence). Trimming left V 2 bases short and J 9 bases short, with 13 bases between. CDR3 size: 12 residues. CDR3 nucleotides: TGCAGTGCTAGAAGGCCCCCCGAAGCCCAGTACTTC. This codes for CSARRPPEAQYF.

This clonotype was seen repeatedly, ten times or more. V and J are TRBV12-3 or TRBV12-4 and TRBJ2-5; D possibly corresponds to TRBD2 (5 bases). With 5 bases removed from V and 3 bases from J, the gap between germline ends came to 19 bases. This CDR3 is built from 16 residues. CDR3 in DNA: TGTGCCAGCAGTCGGAAATCGGGCGGACTCGAAGAGACCCAGTACTTC. Amino acids: CASSRKSGGLEETQYF.